This T cell receptor (beta chain) was recorded in a study of T cells in Graves' hyperthyroidism and ophthalmopathy. Findings of the study overall: The model anticipated ophthalmopathy a median 6.5 months pre-onset. Most thyroid clonotypes expanded above 0.001 appeared in blood too.

This CDR3 comprises 14 residues. Germline values: CDR1 SGHTA, CDR2 FQGNSA. Trimming took 2 bases from V and 8 from J; bases not matched to a gene: 6. TCR beta CDR3 sequences were amplified from RNA transcripts. HTBI primers drove first-round RT-PCR of the TCR CDR3. MiXCR, applied by TCRdb to the multiplex PCR reads, yields one record per CDR3 protein. The profile covers 500,000 to 800,000 distinct CDR3 sequences, with roughly 15% appearing a single time and around 13% taken by the ten largest. In this sample, this clonotype turned up many times. Its specificity is unknown. This TCR was sampled from a woman aged 50 to 65 with Graves' ophthalmopathy. This chain connects TRBV7-2 to TRBJ1-3; 7 positions agree with TRBD1. Sequencing was performed on blood. This CDR3 reads CASSLIRGLDTIYF. Written as DNA, the CDR3 is TGTGCCAGCAGCTTAATAAGGGGGCTAGACACCATATATTTT.